The clone carrying this TCR beta chain has more than one count but fewer than ten. Antigen unknown. The record originates from a study of response to subunit inactivated influenza vaccine. Whole-study findings and limits: With each seasonal influenza vaccination, the authors suggested, few new T cells are recruited.

TCRdb recomputed calls from the RT-PCR reads with MiXCR, one row per CDR3 protein. The data hold 650,000 to 800,000 distinct CDR3 sequences, with roughly 13% observed a single time. This CDR3 contains 13 residues. The V segment lost 4 bases and the J segment 7 bases; nucleotides outside the gene matches: 6. Germline-derived CDR1 and CDR2 are SGHRS and YFSETQ. Sequencing was performed on PBMCs from blood, taken approximately 15 days before vaccination. The sequence derives from a man over 45 who received an inactivated influenza vaccine. The chain has TRBV5-1 and TRBJ1-1; TRBD1 aligns across 8 bases. DNA of the CDR3: TGCGCCAGCAGCCTTGGACAGGGCGGTGAAGCTTTCTTT. This codes for CASSLGQGGEAFF.